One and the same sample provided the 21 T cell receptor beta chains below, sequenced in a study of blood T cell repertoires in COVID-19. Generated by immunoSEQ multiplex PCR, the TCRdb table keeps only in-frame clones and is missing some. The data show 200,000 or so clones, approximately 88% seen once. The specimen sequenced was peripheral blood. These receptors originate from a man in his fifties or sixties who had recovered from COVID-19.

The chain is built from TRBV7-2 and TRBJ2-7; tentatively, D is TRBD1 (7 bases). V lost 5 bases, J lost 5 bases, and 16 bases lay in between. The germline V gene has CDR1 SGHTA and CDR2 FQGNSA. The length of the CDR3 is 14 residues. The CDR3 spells CASSVRRGPHEQYF. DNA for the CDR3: TGTGCCAGCAGCGTGAGGAGGGGGCCCCACGAGCAGTACTTC.

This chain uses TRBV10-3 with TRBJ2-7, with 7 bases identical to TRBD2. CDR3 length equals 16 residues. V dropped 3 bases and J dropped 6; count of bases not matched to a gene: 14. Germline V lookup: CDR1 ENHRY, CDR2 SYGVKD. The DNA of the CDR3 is TGTGCCATCAGTGACGGGGCCGGCGGGGGTTCGGGCGAGCAGTACTTC. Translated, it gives CAISDGAGGGSGEQYF.

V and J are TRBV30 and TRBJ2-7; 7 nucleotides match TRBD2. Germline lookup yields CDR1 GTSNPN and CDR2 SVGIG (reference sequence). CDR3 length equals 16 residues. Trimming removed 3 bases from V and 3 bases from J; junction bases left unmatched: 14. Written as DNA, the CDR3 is TGTGCCTGGAGGACCTTTGGCGGGGGAACTATCTACGAGCAGTACTTC. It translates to CAWRTFGGGTIYEQYF.

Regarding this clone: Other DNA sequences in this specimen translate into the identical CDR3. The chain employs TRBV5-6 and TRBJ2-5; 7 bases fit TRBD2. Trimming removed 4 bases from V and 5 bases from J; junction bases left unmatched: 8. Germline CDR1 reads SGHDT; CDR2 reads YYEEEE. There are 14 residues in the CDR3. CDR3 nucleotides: TGTGCCAGCAGCCCGGGACTCGGGAGGGAGACCCAGTACTTC. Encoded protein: CASSPGLGRETQYF.

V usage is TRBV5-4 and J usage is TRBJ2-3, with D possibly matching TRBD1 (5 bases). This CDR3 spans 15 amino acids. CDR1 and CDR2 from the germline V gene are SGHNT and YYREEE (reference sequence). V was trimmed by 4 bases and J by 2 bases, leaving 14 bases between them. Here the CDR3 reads CASSPGAFDTDTQYF. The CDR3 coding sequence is TGTGCCAGCAGCCCTGGGGCCTTTGACACAGATACGCAGTATTTT.

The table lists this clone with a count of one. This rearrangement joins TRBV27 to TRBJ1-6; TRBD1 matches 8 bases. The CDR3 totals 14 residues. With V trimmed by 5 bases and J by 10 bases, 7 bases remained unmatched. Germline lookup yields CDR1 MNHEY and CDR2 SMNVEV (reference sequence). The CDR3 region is CASSLRQGNSPLHF. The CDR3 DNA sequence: TGTGCCAGCAGTCTCCGACAGGGGAACTCACCCCTCCACTTT.

The CDR3 spells CASSLDGQSEQNYGYTF. CDR3 DNA sequence: TGTGCCAGCAGCTTAGACGGACAGTCGGAACAGAACTATGGCTACACCTTC. The chain has TRBV7-9 and TRBJ1-2, with a possible D match to TRBD1 (6 bases). CDR1 and CDR2 (germline): SEHNR, FQNEAQ (reference sequence). CDR3 length equals 17 residues. V lost 1 base and J lost 2, with 17 bases in between.

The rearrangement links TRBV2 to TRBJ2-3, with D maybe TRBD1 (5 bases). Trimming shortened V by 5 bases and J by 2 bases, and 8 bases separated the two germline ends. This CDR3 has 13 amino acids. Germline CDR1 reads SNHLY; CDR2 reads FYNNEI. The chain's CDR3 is CASSTDNTDTQYF. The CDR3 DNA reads TGTGCCAGCAGTACGGACAACACAGATACGCAGTATTTT.

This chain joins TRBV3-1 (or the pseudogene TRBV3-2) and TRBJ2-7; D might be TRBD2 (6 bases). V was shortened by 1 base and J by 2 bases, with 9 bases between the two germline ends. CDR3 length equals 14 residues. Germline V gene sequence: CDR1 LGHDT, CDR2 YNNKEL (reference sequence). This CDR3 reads CASSQAGGPYEQYF. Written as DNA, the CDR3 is TGTGCCAGCAGCCAAGCAGGAGGGCCCTACGAGCAGTACTTC.

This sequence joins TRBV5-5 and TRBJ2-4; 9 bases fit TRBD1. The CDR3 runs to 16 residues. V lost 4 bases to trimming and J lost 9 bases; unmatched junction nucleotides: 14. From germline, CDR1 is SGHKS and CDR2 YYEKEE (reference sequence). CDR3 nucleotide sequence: TGTGCCAGCAGCCCTACAGCGGGACAGGGCAGGGGCATTCAGTACTTC. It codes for CASSPTAGQGRGIQYF.

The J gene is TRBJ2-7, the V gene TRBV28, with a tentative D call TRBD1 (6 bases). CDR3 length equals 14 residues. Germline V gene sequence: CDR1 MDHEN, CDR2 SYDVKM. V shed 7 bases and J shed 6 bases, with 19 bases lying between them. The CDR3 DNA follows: TGTGCCAGCATCTTCCCGGGACAAGGGGGCGAGCAGTACTTC. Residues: CASIFPGQGGEQYF.

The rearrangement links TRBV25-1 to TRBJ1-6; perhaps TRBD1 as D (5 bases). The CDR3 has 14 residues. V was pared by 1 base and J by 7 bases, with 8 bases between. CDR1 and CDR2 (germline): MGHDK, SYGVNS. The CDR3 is CASSEWGDNSPLHF. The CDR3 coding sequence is TGTGCCAGCAGTGAATGGGGCGACAATTCACCCCTCCACTTT.

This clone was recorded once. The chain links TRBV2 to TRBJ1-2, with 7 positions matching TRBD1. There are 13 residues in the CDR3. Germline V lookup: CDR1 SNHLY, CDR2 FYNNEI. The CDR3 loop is CAGRTGPGYGYTF. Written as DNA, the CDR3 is TGTGCAGGACGGACAGGTCCCGGGTATGGCTACACCTTC.

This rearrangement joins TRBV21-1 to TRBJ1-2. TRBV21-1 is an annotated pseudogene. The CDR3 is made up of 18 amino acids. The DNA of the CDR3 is TGTGCCAACCCGACGGACCAGAGGGAGTGGAGATTTAACTATGGCTACACCTTC. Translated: CANPTDQREWRFNYGYTF.

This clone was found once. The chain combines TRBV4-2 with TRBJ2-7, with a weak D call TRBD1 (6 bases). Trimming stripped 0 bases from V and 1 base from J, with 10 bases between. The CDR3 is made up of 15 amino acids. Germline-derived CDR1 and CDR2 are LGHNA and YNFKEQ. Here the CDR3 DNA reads TGTGCCAGCAGCCAAGATCTAGGACAGTCCTACGAGCAGTACTTC. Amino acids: CASSQDLGQSYEQYF.

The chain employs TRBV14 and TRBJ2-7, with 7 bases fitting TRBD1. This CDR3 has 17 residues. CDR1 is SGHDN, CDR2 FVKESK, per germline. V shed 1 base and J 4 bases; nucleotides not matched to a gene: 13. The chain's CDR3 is CASSQGKRTGVSYEQYF. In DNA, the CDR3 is TGTGCCAGCAGCCAAGGGAAAAGGACAGGCGTAAGTTACGAGCAGTACTTC.

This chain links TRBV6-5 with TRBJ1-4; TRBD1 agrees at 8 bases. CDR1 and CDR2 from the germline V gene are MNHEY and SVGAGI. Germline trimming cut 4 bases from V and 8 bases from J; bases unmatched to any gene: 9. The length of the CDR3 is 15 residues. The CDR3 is CASSFFDRGNEKLFF. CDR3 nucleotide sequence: TGTGCCAGCAGTTTTTTTGACAGGGGAAACGAAAAACTGTTTTTT.

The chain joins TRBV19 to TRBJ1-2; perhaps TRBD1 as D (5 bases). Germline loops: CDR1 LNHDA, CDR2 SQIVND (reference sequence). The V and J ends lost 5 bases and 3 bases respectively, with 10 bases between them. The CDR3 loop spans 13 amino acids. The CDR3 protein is CASSVGLHYGYTF. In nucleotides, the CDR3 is TGTGCCAGTAGTGTGGGACTGCACTATGGCTACACCTTC.

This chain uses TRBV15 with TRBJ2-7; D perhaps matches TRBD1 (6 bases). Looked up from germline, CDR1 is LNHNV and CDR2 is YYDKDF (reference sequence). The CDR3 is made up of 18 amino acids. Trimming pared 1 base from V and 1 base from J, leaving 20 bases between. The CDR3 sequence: CATSRGPEGVWISYEQYF. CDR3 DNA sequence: TGTGCCACCAGCAGAGGACCCGAGGGGGTTTGGATATCCTACGAGCAGTACTTC.

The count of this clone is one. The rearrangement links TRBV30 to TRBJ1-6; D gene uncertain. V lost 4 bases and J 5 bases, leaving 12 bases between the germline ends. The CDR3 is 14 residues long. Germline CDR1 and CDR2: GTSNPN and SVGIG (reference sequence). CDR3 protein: CAWILRGNNSPLHF. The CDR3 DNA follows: TGTGCCTGGATCTTACGGGGAAATAATTCACCCCTCCACTTT. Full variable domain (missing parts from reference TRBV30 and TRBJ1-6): SQTIHQWPATLVQPVGSPLSLECTVEGTSNPNLYWYRQAAGRGLQLLFYSVGIGQISSEVPQNLSASRPQDRQFILSSKKLLLSDSGFYLCAWILRGNNSPLHFGNGTRLTVT.

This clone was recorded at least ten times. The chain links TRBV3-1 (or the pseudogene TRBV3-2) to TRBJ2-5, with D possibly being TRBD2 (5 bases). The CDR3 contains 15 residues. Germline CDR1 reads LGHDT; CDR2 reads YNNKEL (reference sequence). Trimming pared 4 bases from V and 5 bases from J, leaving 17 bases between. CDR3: CASSPTLGELETQYF. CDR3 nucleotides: TGTGCCAGCAGCCCGACACTAGGAGAATTGGAGACCCAGTACTTC.